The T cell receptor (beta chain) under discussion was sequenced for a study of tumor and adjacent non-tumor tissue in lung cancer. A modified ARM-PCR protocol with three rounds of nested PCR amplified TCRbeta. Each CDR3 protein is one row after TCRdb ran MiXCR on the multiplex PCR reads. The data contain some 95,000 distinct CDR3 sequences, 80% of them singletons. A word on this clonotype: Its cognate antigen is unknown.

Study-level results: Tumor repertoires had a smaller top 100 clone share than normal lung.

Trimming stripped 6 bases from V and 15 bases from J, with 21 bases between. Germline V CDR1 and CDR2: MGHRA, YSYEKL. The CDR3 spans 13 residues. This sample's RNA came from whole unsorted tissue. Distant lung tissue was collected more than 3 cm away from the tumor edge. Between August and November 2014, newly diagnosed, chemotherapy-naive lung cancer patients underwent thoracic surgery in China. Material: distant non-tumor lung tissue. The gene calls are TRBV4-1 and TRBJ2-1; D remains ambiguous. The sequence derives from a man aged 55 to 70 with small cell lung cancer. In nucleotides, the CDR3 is TGCGCCAGCAGTGAAGTACCTTCGGATGATCGGTTCTTC. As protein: CASSEVPSDDRFF.